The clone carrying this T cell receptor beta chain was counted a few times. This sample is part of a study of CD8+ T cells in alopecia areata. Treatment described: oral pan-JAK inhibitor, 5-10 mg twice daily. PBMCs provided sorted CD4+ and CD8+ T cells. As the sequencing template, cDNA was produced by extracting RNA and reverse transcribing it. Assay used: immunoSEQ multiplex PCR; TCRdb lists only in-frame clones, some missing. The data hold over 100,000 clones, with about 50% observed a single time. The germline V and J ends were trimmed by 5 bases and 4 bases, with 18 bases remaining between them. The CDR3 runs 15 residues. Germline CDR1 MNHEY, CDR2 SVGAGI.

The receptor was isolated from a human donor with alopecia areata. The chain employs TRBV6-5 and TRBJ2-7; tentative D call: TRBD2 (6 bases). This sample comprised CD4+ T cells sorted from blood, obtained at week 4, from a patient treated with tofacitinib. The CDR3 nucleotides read TGTGCCAGCAGTCGGGGCGGGCGGGATAGATACGAGCAGTACTTC. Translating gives CASSRGGRDRYEQYF.